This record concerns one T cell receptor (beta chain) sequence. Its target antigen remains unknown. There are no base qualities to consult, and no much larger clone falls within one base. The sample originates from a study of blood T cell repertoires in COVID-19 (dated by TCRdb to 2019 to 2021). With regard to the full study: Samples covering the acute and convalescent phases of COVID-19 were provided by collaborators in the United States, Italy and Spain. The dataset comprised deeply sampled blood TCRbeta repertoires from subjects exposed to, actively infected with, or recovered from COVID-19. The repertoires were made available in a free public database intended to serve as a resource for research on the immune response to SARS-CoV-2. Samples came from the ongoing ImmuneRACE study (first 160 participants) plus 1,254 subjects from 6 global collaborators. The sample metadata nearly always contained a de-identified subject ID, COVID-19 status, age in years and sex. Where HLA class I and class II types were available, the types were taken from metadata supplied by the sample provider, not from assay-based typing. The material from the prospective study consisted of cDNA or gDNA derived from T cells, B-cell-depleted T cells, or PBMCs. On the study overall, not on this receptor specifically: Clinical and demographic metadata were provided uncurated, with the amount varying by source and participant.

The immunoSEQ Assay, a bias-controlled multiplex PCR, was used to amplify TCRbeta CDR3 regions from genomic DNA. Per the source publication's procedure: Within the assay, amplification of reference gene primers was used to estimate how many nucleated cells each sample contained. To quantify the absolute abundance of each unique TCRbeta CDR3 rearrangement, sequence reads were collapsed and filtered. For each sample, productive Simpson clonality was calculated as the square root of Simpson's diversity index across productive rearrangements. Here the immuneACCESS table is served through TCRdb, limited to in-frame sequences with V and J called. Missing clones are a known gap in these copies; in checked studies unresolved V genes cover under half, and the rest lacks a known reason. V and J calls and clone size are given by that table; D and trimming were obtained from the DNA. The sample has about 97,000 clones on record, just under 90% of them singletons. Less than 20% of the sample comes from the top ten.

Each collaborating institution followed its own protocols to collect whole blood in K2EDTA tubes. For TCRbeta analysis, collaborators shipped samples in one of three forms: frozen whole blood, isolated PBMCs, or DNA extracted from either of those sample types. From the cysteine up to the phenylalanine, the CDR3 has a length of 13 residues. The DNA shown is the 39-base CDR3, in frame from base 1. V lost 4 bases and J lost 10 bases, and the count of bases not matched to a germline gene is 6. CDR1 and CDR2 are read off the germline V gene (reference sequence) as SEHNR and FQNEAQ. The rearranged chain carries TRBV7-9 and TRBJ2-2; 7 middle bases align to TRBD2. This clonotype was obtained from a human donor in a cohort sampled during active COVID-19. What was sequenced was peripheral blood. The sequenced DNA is TGTGCCAGCAGCTCAACGGGGGGTAAGGAGCTGTTTTTT. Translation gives CASSSTGGKELFF.